This entry lists 32 T cell receptor beta chains sequenced from one sample in a study of cytotoxic CD8 clonotypes in ibrutinib-treated CLL (dated by TCRdb to about 2021). The time point label of this sample denotes: approximately 2 years on ibrutinib. The receptor library was made with the immunoSEQ multiplex PCR assay. In TCRdb, the immuneACCESS table is reduced to in-frame sequences with V and J assigned. These tables do not hold every clone; where another copy was compared, an unresolved V gene accounts for under half, and the others remain unexplained. The sample data list about 160,000 clones, and more than 80% of these were observed just once. 4.6% of the sample is held by the ten biggest clonotypes. The source material was PBMCs, sampled after 24 months of ibrutinib treatment. All receptors derive from a human donor with chronic lymphocytic leukemia.

J is TRBJ2-2 and V is TRBV12-5, with D tentatively TRBD1 (5 bases). CDR3 length: 15 amino acids. In germline, CDR1 is LGHNT, CDR2 FRNRAP. Between the trimmed V and J ends, which lost 0 bases and 5 bases, there was a span of 10 bases. CDR3 region: CASGLVAGQTGELFF. The CDR3 nucleotides are TGTGCTAGTGGTTTGGTCGCAGGGCAGACCGGGGAGCTGTTTTTT.

The V call is TRBV7-6, the J call TRBJ2-3; 8 nucleotides match TRBD1. This CDR3 is 16 amino acids long. Germline V lookup: CDR1 SGHVS, CDR2 FNYEAQ. Trimming at V came to 4 bases and at J to 1 base, leaving 7 bases not matched to a gene. CDR3 coding DNA: TGTGCCAGCAGCTCCCGGACAGGGCGGGGCACAGATACGCAGTATTTT. Its translation is CASSSRTGRGTDTQYF.

For the CDR3, the DNA is TGCGCCAGCAGCCCCAATACGGGGAGCGCACCCTACGAGCAGTACTTC. Protein sequence: CASSPNTGSAPYEQYF. V is TRBV5-1 and J is TRBJ2-7, with a tentative D call TRBD2 (5 bases). This CDR3 is 16 amino acids long. Germline assignment: CDR1 SGHRS and CDR2 YFSETQ. V dropped 4 bases and J dropped 2 bases, with 19 bases sitting between them.

The chain couples TRBV7-9 to TRBJ1-4; D not resolved. The CDR3 totals 16 residues. The V and J ends lost 0 bases and 6 bases respectively, with 14 bases between them. Germline-derived CDR1 and CDR2 are SEHNR and FQNEAQ (reference sequence). The CDR3 DNA reads as TGTGCCAGCAGCTTAGCGAGGAGACGCCTGGATGAAAAACTGTTTTTT. Translated, it gives CASSLARRRLDEKLFF. Variable domain in full (rest from reference TRBV7-9 and TRBJ1-4): DTGVSQNPRHKITKRGQNVTFRCDPISEHNRLYWYRQTLGQGPEFLTYFQNEAQLEKSRLLSDRFSAERPKGSFSTLEIQRTEQGDSAMYLCASSLARRRLDEKLFFGSGTQLSVL.

This chain joins TRBV20-1 and TRBJ1-1; possible D gene TRBD1, 5 bases. The CDR3 is 10 residues long. Germline assignment: CDR1 DFQATT and CDR2 SNEGSKA (reference sequence). The CDR3 DNA sequence: TGCAGCGCCGTACAGGTTGAAGCTTTCTTT. Amino acids: CSAVQVEAFF.

The chain has TRBV5-5 and TRBJ1-1; D is unclear. V dropped 1 base and J dropped 5 bases, with 15 bases sitting between them. The germline V gene has CDR1 SGHKS and CDR2 YYEKEE (reference sequence). There are 15 residues in the CDR3. The DNA of the CDR3 is TGTGCCAGCAGCTTGAGGGAGGGCAGGCGAACTGAAGCTTTCTTT. Its translation is CASSLREGRRTEAFF. Supplemented by reference TRBV5-5 and TRBJ1-1, the full variable domain reads DAGVTQSPTHLIKTRGQQVTLRCSPISGHKSVSWYQQVLGQGPQFIFQYYEKEERGRGNFPDRFSARQFPNYSSELNVNALLLGDSALYLCASSLREGRRTEAFFGQGTRLTVV.

This clone was seen more than once but under ten times. V gene TRBV7-9 combines with J gene TRBJ1-1, with D unclear. CDR1 SEHNR and CDR2 FQNEAQ come from the germline V gene (reference sequence). V dropped 3 bases and J dropped 10 bases, with 12 bases sitting between them. The CDR3 is 12 amino acids. In DNA form, the CDR3 reads TGTGCCAGCAGCTTGTCCAACCGGGGAGCTTTCTTT. Residues: CASSLSNRGAFF.

The chain joins TRBV11-2 to TRBJ2-7; possibly TRBD1 for D (6 bases). The V gene's germline CDR1 is SGHAT and CDR2 FQNNGV. Deletions cut 5 bases from V and 2 bases from J, with 13 bases between. The CDR3 has 14 amino acids. The DNA for the CDR3 is TGTGCCAGCAGCCGATACAGGGTCCCCTACGAGCAGTACTTC. Translated: CASSRYRVPYEQYF.

The chain recombines TRBV18 with TRBJ2-5, with D unresolved. The length of the CDR3 is 14 residues. Germline CDR1 reads KGHSH; CDR2 reads LQKENI. Trimming removed 0 bases at V and 5 bases at J, with 10 bases between. CDR3 sequence: CASSPPAPEETQYF. The CDR3 DNA is TGTGCCAGCTCACCACCGGCGCCGGAGGAGACCCAGTACTTC.

V is TRBV14 and J is TRBJ2-5, with 8 positions matching TRBD1. Trimming at V came to 4 bases and at J to 2 bases, leaving 12 bases not matched to a gene. The V gene's germline CDR1 is SGHDN and CDR2 FVKESK. The CDR3 length is 17 residues. This chain's CDR3 is CASSRLGTGDRQETQYF. CDR3 in DNA: TGTGCCAGCAGCCGATTGGGAACTGGGGACAGGCAAGAGACCCAGTACTTC.

The rearrangement joins TRBV6-1 to TRBJ2-1; 8 bases agree with TRBD2. Trimming cost V 4 bases and J 5 bases; bases outside gene matches: 4. Germline-derived CDR1 and CDR2 are MNHNS and SASEGT. CDR3 size: 14 residues. The CDR3 DNA is TGTGCCAGCAGTGTCAGGCGGGGGGACAATGAGCAGTTCTTC. It codes for CASSVRRGDNEQFF.

The J gene is TRBJ2-7, the V gene TRBV2, with 9 bases fitting TRBD1. With V trimmed by 5 bases and J by 3 bases, 8 bases remained unmatched. CDR3 length equals 15 residues. CDR1 and CDR2 (germline): SNHLY, FYNNEI. This CDR3 is CASSYTGGTFYEQYF. Written as DNA, the CDR3 is TGTGCCAGCAGTTACACAGGGGGCACCTTCTACGAGCAGTACTTC.

This clone was recorded only once. J is TRBJ1-3 and V is TRBV30, with no clear D. V gave up 2 bases and J gave up 7 bases, with 12 bases separating them. The CDR3 covers 13 residues. In germline, CDR1 is GTSNPN, CDR2 SVGIG (reference sequence). The CDR3 DNA follows: TGTGCCTGGAGTCCCGCGGTGGTCAACACCATATATTTT. Translated, it gives CAWSPAVVNTIYF.

This chain connects TRBV9 to TRBJ1-2; D ambiguous. The CDR3 runs to 14 residues. Germline lookup yields CDR1 SGDLS and CDR2 YYNGEE. Trimming took off 1 base at V and 0 bases at J, with 7 bases between the two ends. The chain's CDR3 is CASSVSGTNYGYTF. The DNA of the CDR3 is TGTGCCAGCAGCGTATCGGGGACTAACTATGGCTACACCTTC. Drawing the rest from reference TRBV9 and TRBJ1-2, the complete variable domain is DSGVTQTPKHLITATGQRVTLRCSPRSGDLSVYWYQQSLDQGLQFLIQYYNGEERAKGNILERFSAQQFPDLHSELNLSSLELGDSALYFCASSVSGTNYGYTFGSGTRLTVV.

This clone was observed a handful of times. The rearrangement joins TRBV18 to TRBJ1-2; no firm D call. This CDR3 comprises 14 residues. The V gene lost 3 bases and the J gene lost 5 bases, with 13 bases spanning the gap. Germline V gene sequence: CDR1 KGHSH, CDR2 LQKENI. CDR3 DNA: TGTGCCAGCTCACCCGGCGCAGTAGGGTATGGCTACACCTTC. Translated, it gives CASSPGAVGYGYTF.

CDR3 nucleotides: TGTGCCAGCAGTACTCAAGACCCTAAAGGAAACATTCAGTACTTC. This encodes CASSTQDPKGNIQYF. This sequence joins TRBV27 and TRBJ2-4; D is ambiguous. Germline CDR1 and CDR2: MNHEY and SMNVEV (reference sequence). The CDR3 sequence is 15 residues long. The V end was cut by 5 bases, the J end by 6 bases, with 17 bases between.

This chain connects TRBV11-2 to TRBJ2-2; D might be TRBD2 (6 bases). There are 14 residues in the CDR3. Trimming removed 11 bases at V and 0 bases at J, with 13 bases between. The germline V gene has CDR1 SGHAT and CDR2 FQNNGV. The CDR3 loop is CALGAGSNTGELFF. CDR3 DNA sequence: TGTGCCCTCGGCGCGGGATCGAACACCGGGGAGCTGTTTTTT.

The CDR3 is CASSEIVGGRGTEAFF. In DNA, the CDR3 is TGTGCCAGCAGTGAAATTGTCGGCGGGAGGGGGACTGAAGCTTTCTTT. The rearrangement links TRBV6-1 to TRBJ1-1; D might be TRBD1 (6 bases). Germline-derived CDR1 and CDR2 are MNHNS and SASEGT. V dropped 2 bases and J dropped 5 bases, with 18 bases sitting between them. The CDR3 runs to 16 residues.

Comment on this clone: At one of its ends the junction is not consistent with the germline gene, which may arise from a read error. The chain joins TRBV28 to TRBJ1-1; maybe TRBD1 (5 bases). Germline V gene sequence: CDR1 MDHEN, CDR2 SYDVKM. CDR3 length equals 12 residues. The CDR3 loop is CASSLWGPEAFF. Here the CDR3 DNA reads TGTGCCAGCAGCTTATGGGGACCTGAAGCTTTCTTT.

The genes are TRBV5-4 and TRBJ1-1; the D is unclear. V was cut by 1 base and J by 0 bases, with 10 bases left in between. The CDR3 sequence is 15 residues long. Looked up from germline, CDR1 is SGHNT and CDR2 is YYREEE (reference sequence). The CDR3 is CASSLIGAVNTEAFF. Here the CDR3 DNA reads TGTGCCAGCAGCTTGATCGGCGCGGTGAACACTGAAGCTTTCTTT.

The chain has TRBV5-1 and TRBJ2-7; 7 bases map to TRBD2. Trimming at V came to 0 bases and at J to 6 bases, leaving 9 bases not matched to a gene. CDR1 and CDR2 from the germline V gene are SGHRS and YFSETQ. This CDR3 contains 15 residues. The CDR3: CASSLEGGEVGEQYF. In DNA form, the CDR3 reads TGCGCCAGCAGCTTGGAGGGAGGGGAAGTGGGCGAGCAGTACTTC. Variable domain in full (rest from reference TRBV5-1 and TRBJ2-7): KAGVTQTPRYLIKTRGQQVTLSCSPISGHRSVSWYQQTPGQGLQFLFEYFSETQRNKGNFPGRFSGRQFSNSRSEMNVSTLELGDSALYLCASSLEGGEVGEQYFGPGTRLTVT.

The chain employs TRBV21-1 and TRBJ2-7; the table names TRBD1, a call not compared with the DNA. TRBV21-1 is flagged as a pseudogene. The CDR3 is 16 amino acids. The DNA for the CDR3 is TGTGCCAGCAGCAAAGTCGTACCCAGGGAATCCTACGAGCAGTACTTC. Translation: CASSKVVPRESYEQYF.

V and J are TRBV2 and TRBJ2-5; D may correspond to TRBD1 or TRBD2 (6 bases each). This CDR3 spans 11 amino acids. CDR1 is SNHLY, CDR2 FYNNEI, per germline. The germline V and J ends were trimmed by 11 bases and 4 bases, with 11 bases remaining between them. The CDR3 bases are TGTGCCGCCGGAGGGGGAGAGACCCAGTACTTC. It yields the protein CAAGGGETQYF.

The rearrangement links TRBV21-1 to TRBJ2-1; TRBD2, the D gene given by the table, was not confirmed from the DNA. TRBV21-1 is recorded as a pseudogene. The CDR3 is made up of 16 amino acids. CDR3 bases: TGTGCCAGCAGCACTAAAACTAGCGGGAGGTACAATGAGCAGTTCTTC. Protein product: CASSTKTSGRYNEQFF.

V and J are TRBV2 and TRBJ1-5; D gene unclear. The CDR3 totals 14 residues. Germline V gene lookup returns CDR1 SNHLY and CDR2 FYNNEI. V shed 5 bases and J shed 11 bases, with 19 bases lying between them. CDR3 protein: CASSHTWLFRAQHF. As DNA, the CDR3 is TGTGCCAGCAGTCATACATGGCTGTTTAGAGCCCAGCATTTT.

The V and J genes are TRBV9 and TRBJ1-4, with 7 bases matching TRBD1. After removal of 3 bases from V and 1 base from J, the junction contained 3 bases not matched to a gene. The CDR3 is 15 amino acids. The germline gives CDR1 SGDLS, CDR2 YYNGEE. The CDR3 nucleotides read TGTGCCAGCAGCGCCTACAGGGGAACTAATGAAAAACTGTTTTTT. Its protein is CASSAYRGTNEKLFF.

This clone was detected many times. The CDR3 is CASSEKAGYTF. The CDR3 nucleotides are TGTGCCAGCAGTGAAAAGGCTGGCTACACCTTC. The chain employs TRBV25-1 and TRBJ1-2; D remains unclear. Germline CDR1 reads MGHDK; CDR2 reads SYGVNS. Deletions cut 2 bases from V and 7 bases from J, with 5 bases between. The CDR3 spans 11 residues.

V usage is TRBV6-5 and J usage is TRBJ1-5, with 8 positions matching TRBD1. CDR1 is MNHEY and CDR2 is SVGAGI in the germline V gene. V shed 6 bases and J 2 bases; nucleotides not matched to a gene: 6. CDR3 length: 15 amino acids. CDR3 bases: TGTGCCAGCAGGGTTGACAGGGGAGGCAATCAGCCCCAGCATTTT. Its translation: CASRVDRGGNQPQHF.

This chain joins TRBV2 and TRBJ1-1; possibly TRBD1 for D (5 bases). The germline CDR1 and CDR2 sequences are SNHLY and FYNNEI. Trimming took 5 bases from V and 4 from J, leaving 14 bases between them. The CDR3 has 14 residues. CDR3 sequence reads: CASSRGPSGTEAFF. The DNA for the CDR3 is TGTGCCAGCAGTCGGGGCCCCTCGGGCACTGAAGCTTTCTTT.

This chain's CDR3 is CASSFDGTSYEQYF. CDR3 nucleotides: TGTGCCAGCAGCTTCGATGGGACCTCCTACGAGCAGTACTTC. V and J are TRBV5-4 and TRBJ2-7; D is tentatively TRBD1 or TRBD2 (5 bases each). Trimming took 2 bases from V and 0 from J, leaving 9 bases between them. The length of the CDR3 is 14 residues. From germline, CDR1 is SGHNT and CDR2 YYREEE (reference sequence).

V gene TRBV7-9 combines with J gene TRBJ2-1, with D possibly matching TRBD1 (6 bases). In germline, CDR1 is SEHNR, CDR2 FQNEAQ (reference sequence). Trimming cost V 1 base and J 6 bases, with 10 bases left between them. CDR3 length: 14 residues. Written as DNA, the CDR3 is TGTGCCAGCAGCTTAGTTCAGGGGATCAATGAGCAGTTCTTC. Translating gives CASSLVQGINEQFF. Combining the CDR3 with reference TRBV7-9 and TRBJ2-1 gives the whole variable domain DTGVSQNPRHKITKRGQNVTFRCDPISEHNRLYWYRQTLGQGPEFLTYFQNEAQLEKSRLLSDRFSAERPKGSFSTLEIQRTEQGDSAMYLCASSLVQGINEQFFGPGTRLTVL.

CDR3 in amino acids: CASQWITFQETQYF. CDR3 sequence (DNA): TGTGCCAGTCAGTGGATTACCTTCCAAGAGACCCAGTACTTC. The V gene is TRBV7-2, the J gene TRBJ2-5; D is ambiguous. Between the trimmed V and J ends, which lost 9 bases and 1 base, there was a span of 15 bases. The germline CDR1 and CDR2 sequences are SGHTA and FQGNSA. The CDR3 spans 14 residues.